This T cell receptor (beta chain) was captured by sequencing in a study of T cells in Graves' hyperthyroidism and ophthalmopathy. Points from the study as a whole: Researchers found most expanded thyroid clonotypes above 0.001 in blood as well.

It was RNA transcripts that yielded the amplified TCR beta CDR3 regions. HTBI primers were used for first-round RT-PCR of the TCR CDR3. TCRdb used MiXCR to reprocess the multiplex PCR reads, holding one entry per CDR3 protein. The table has roughly 500,000 distinct CDR3 sequences, around 22% seen once. Ophthalmopathy cases scored 3 or more on the Clinical Activity Score and 4 or more on NOSPECS grade, with duration below 3 months. Investigators excluded patients with uncontrolled infection, other autoimmune disease, pregnancy or lactation. PBMCs stemmed from approximately 9.1 ml fresh peripheral blood. On this clonotype itself: As yet, its antigen is unknown.

The V end lost 3 bases, the J end lost 3 bases, and 18 bases lay between the germline ends. This CDR3 comprises 17 residues. The specimen was blood. The sequence came from a young woman with Graves' ophthalmopathy. The chain couples TRBV12-3 or TRBV12-4 to TRBJ1-3; D is ambiguous. CDR3 in DNA: TGTGCCAGCAGTTTGATCGCCCCCTCGAATCGTGGAAACACCATATATTTT. This codes for CASSLIAPSNRGNTIYF.